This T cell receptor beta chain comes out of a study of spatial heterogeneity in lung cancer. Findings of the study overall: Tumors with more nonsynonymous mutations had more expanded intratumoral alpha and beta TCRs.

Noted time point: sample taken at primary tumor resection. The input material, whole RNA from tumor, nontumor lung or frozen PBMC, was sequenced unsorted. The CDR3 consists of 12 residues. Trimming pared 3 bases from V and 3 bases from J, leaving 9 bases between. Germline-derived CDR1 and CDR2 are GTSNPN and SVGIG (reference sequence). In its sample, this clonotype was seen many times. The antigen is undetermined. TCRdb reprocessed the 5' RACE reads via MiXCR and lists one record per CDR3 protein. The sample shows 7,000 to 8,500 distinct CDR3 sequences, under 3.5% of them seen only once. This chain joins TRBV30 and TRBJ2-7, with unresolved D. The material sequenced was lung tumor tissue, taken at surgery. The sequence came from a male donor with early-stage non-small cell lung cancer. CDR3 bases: TGTGCCTGGAGCCCCGAGCGCTACGAGCAGTACTTC. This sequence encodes CAWSPERYEQYF. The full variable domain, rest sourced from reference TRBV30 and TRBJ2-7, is SQTIHQWPATLVQPVGSPLSLECTVEGTSNPNLYWYRQAAGRGLQLLFYSVGIGQISSEVPQNLSASRPQDRQFILSSKKLLLSDSGFYLCAWSPERYEQYFGPGTRLTVT.